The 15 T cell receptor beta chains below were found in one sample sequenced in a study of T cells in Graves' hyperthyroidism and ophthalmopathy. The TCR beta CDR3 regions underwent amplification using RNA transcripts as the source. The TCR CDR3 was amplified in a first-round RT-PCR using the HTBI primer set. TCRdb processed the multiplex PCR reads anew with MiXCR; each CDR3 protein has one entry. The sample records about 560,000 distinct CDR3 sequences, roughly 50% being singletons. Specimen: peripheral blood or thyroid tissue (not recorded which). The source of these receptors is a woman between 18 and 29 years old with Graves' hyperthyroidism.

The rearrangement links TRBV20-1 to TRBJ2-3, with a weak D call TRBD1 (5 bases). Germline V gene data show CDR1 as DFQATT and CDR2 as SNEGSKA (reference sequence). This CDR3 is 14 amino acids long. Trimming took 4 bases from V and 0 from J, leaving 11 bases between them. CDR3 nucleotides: TGCAGTGCTACCCCGGACACTAGCACAGATACGCAGTATTTT. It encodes CSATPDTSTDTQYF.

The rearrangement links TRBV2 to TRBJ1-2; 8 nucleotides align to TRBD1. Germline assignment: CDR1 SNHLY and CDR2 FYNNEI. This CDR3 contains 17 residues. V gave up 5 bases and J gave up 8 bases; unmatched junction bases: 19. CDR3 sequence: CASSYSNVGPTGEGYTF. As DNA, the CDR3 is TGTGCCAGCAGTTACTCAAATGTGGGGCCGACAGGGGAGGGCTACACCTTC.

Written as DNA, the CDR3 is TGTGCCAGCAGTCCCCGGGGGCTCACTGAAGCTTTCTTT. Translated: CASSPRGLTEAFF. The J gene is TRBJ1-1, the V gene TRBV6-5; weak D call: TRBD1 (6 bases). Germline V lookup: CDR1 MNHEY, CDR2 SVGAGI. The CDR3 is made up of 13 amino acids. Trimming left V 5 bases short and J 4 bases short, with 11 bases between.

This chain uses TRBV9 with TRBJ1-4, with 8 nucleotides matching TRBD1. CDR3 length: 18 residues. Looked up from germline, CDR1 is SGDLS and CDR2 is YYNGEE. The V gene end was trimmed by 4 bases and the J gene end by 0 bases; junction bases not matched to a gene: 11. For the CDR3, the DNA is TGTGCCAGCAGCTCGAACACCCAGGGGGCCGCAACTAATGAAAAACTGTTTTTT. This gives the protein CASSSNTQGAATNEKLFF.

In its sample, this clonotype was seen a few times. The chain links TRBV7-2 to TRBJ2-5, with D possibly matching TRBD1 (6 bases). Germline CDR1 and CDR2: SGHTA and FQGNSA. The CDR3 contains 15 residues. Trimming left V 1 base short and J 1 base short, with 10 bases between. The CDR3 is CASSLVPDSQETQYF. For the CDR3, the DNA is TGTGCCAGCAGCTTAGTACCGGACAGCCAAGAGACCCAGTACTTC.

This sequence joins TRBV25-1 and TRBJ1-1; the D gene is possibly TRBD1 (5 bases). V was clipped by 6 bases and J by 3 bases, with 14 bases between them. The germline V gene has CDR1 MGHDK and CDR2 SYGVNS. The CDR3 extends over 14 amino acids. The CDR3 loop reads CASSLAVGDTEAFF. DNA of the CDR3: TGTGCCAGCAGCTTGGCCGTGGGGGACACTGAAGCTTTCTTT.

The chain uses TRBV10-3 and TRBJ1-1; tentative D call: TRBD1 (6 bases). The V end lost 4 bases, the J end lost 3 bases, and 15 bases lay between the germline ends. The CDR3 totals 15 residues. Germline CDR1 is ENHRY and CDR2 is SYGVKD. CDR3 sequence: CAISASGAYHTEAFF. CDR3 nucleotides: TGTGCCATCAGTGCGTCAGGGGCCTACCACACTGAAGCTTTCTTT.

CDR3 sequence: CASTIFGGFYGYTF. The CDR3 DNA is TGTGCCAGCACAATATTCGGGGGGTTCTATGGCTACACCTTC. The chain links TRBV2 to TRBJ1-2, with a tentative D call TRBD1 (5 bases). Germline lookup yields CDR1 SNHLY and CDR2 FYNNEI. The V gene lost 7 bases and the J gene lost 4 bases, with 16 bases spanning the gap. The CDR3 covers 14 residues.

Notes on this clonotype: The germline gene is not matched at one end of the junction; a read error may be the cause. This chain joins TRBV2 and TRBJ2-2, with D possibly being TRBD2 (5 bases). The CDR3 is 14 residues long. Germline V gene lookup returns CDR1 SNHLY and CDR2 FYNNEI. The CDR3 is CASGTSILPGELLF. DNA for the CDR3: TGTGCCAGCGGAACTAGTATCTTACCCGGGGAGCTGCTTTTT.

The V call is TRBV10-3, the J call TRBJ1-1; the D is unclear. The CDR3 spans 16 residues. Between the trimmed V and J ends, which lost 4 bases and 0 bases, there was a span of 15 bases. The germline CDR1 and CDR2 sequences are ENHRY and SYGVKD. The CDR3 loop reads CAISARDVTLNTEAFF. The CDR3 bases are TGTGCCATCAGTGCTAGAGATGTTACCTTGAACACTGAAGCTTTCTTT.

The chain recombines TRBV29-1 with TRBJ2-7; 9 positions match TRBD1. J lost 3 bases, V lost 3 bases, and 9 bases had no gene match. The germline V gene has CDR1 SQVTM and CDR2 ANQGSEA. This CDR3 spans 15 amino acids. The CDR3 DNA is TGCAGCGTTGAGGACAGGGGAAGAGGGCACTACGAGCAGTACTTC. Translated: CSVEDRGRGHYEQYF.

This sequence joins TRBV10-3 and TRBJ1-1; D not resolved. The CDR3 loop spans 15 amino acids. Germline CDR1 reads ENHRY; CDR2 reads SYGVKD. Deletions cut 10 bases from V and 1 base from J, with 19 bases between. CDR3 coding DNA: TGTGCCAGCTCACCCAGGCGGGAGCCGAACACTGAAGCTTTCTTT. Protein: CASSPRREPNTEAFF.

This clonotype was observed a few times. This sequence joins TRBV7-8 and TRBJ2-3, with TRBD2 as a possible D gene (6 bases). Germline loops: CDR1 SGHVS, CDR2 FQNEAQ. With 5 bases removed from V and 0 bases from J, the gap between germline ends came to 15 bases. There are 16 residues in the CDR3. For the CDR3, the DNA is TGTGCCAGCAGCCCCCTACGTGGAGGGAGCACAGATACGCAGTATTTT. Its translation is CASSPLRGGSTDTQYF. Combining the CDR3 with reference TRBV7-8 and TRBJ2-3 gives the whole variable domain GAGVSQSPRYKVAKRGQDVALRCDPISGHVSLFWYQQALGQGPEFLTYFQNEAQLDKSGLPSDRFFAERPEGSVSTLKIQRTQQEDSAVYLCASSPLRGGSTDTQYFGPGTRLTVL.

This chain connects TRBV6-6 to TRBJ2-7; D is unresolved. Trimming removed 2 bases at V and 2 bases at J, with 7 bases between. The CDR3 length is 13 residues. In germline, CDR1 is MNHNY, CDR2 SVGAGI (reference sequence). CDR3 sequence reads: CASSYGKTYEQYF. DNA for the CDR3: TGTGCCAGCAGTTACGGCAAAACCTACGAGCAGTACTTC.

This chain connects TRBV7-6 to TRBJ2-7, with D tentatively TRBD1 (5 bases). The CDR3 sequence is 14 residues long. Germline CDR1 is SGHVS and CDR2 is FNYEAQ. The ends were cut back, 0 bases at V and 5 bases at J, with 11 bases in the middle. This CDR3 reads CASSLAGLVDEQYF. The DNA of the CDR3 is TGTGCCAGCAGCTTAGCGGGGCTGGTAGACGAGCAGTACTTC.